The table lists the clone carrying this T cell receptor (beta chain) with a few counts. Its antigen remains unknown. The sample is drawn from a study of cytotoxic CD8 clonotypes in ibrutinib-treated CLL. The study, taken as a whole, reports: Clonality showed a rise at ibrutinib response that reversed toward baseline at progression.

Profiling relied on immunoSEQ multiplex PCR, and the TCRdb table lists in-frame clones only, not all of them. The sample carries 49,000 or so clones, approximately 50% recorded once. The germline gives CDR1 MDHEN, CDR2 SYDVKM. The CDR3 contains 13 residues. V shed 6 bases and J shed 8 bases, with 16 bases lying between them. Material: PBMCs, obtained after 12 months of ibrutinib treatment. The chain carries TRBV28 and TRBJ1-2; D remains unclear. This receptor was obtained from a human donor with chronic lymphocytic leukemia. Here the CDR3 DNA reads TGTGCCAGCAGAGACCGGGATACCCGGGGCTACACCTTC. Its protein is CASRDRDTRGYTF.